This entry features one T cell receptor beta chain sequence. Its antigen is still unknown. These data are taken from a study of blood T cells in healthy people across ages. Study conclusions and caveats: There was no known CMV status for donors, so expanded clonotype changes were possibly confounded.

Germline CDR1 SGHNT, CDR2 YYREEE (reference sequence). This CDR3 contains 13 residues. V lost 0 bases to trimming and J lost 8 bases; unmatched junction nucleotides: 2. Alongside a J-beta primer mix, a sample-barcoded 5' primer served in a second PCR lasting roughly 6 to 11 cycles. TCRdb passed the 5' RACE reads through MiXCR, listing each CDR3 protein once. The sample carries fewer than 800,000 distinct CDR3 sequences, roughly 50% recorded once. Approximately 9.1 milliliters was the volume of peripheral blood drawn from each donor. The sequenced material came from blood. The gene calls are TRBV5-4 and TRBJ2-1; 7 bases map to TRBD1. This TCR was recovered from a woman aged 55-69 years in good health. CDR3 bases: TGTGCCAGCAGCTTGGATACAGGGGATGAGCAGTTCTTC. It codes for CASSLDTGDEQFF.